This T cell receptor (beta chain) was sequenced during a study of radiotherapy plus CTLA-4 blockade in lung cancer. This clone was detected only a few times. Generated by immunoSEQ multiplex PCR, the TCRdb table keeps only in-frame clones and is missing some. This table holds about 60,000 clones, less than 85% found once. The CDR3 is 14 residues long. V was clipped by 4 bases and J by 7 bases; unmatched bases: 9. The germline CDR1 and CDR2 sequences are KGHSH and LQKENI. Patients had chemo-refractory metastatic non-small-cell lung cancer and received focal radiation plus CTLA-4 blockade that used ipilimumab.

This material consisted of peripheral blood, taken from a patient treated with radiotherapy plus ipilimumab. The receptor's source is a human donor with non-small cell lung cancer who had a complete response to radiotherapy plus ipilimumab. This chain joins TRBV18 and TRBJ1-2; 7 bases map to TRBD1. The CDR3 DNA sequence: TGTGCCAGCTCACTCGGACAGGCGCAGATTGGCTACACCTTC. This sequence encodes CASSLGQAQIGYTF. The full variable domain, its missing parts supplied by reference TRBV18 and TRBJ1-2, is NAGVMQNPRHLVRRRGQEARLRCSPMKGHSHVYWYRQLPEEGLKFMVYLQKENIIDESGMPKERFSAEFPKEGPSILRIQQVVRGDSAAYFCASSLGQAQIGYTFGSGTRLTVV.